The subject of this entry is one T cell receptor (beta chain). A much larger clonotype is one base distant, so this may be a read error. This entry comes from a study of tumor-infiltrating lymphocytes in primary liver carcinoma. A primer in the constant region served to generate TCR beta cDNA from about 480 ng of total RNA. What produced the TCR beta libraries was three nested multiplex PCR rounds using slightly modified ARM-PCR. TCRdb reprocessed the multiplex PCR reads via MiXCR and lists one record per CDR3 protein. The sample records roughly 30,000 distinct CDR3 sequences, less than 75% being singletons. The tissue used was unsorted bulk material of about 19-34 mg. RNA and DNA were co-extracted from it with the AllPrep DNA/RNA mini kit. Sequenced input: liver tumor tissue from sampling region 3. Indicated subset: tumor region T3, left-lateral pole. This receptor was obtained from a woman under 40 with primary liver carcinoma and hepatitis B virus infection.

CDR3 amino acids: CTSGQGGRQYF. CDR3 coding DNA: TGTACCAGCGGCCAAGGGGGGAGGCAGTATTTC. J is TRBJ2-7 and V is TRBV11-2, with D perhaps matching TRBD1 or TRBD2 (6 bases each). Germline loops: CDR1 SGHAT, CDR2 FQNNGV. This CDR3 comprises 11 residues.